This record covers a single TCR beta chain. Its antigen is unknown. The input lacks base qualities; no much larger clone sits a single base away. The immunoSEQ Assay was used to sequence TCR beta CDR3 regions from DNA. The authors' pipeline ran thus. T cell density was computed as TCR beta template counts normalized to usable DNA estimated by amplifying housekeeping genes. Richness was estimated with the preseqR package, extrapolating to 400,000 templates for PBMC samples and 120,000 templates for tissue samples. Clonality was taken to be one minus Pielou's evenness. To identify tissue-enriched TCRs, differential abundance testing was run on productive amino-acid clonotypes with a minimum total count of 5 and an alpha of 0.1. The Jaccard Index and the Morisita Overlap Index were used to quantify repertoire overlap between compartments. GLIPH grouped TCR beta CDR3s together with public tetramer-defined viral CDR3s, and a viral motif had to include at least three viral sequences and also show V-gene enrichment. TCRdb took over this immuneACCESS table, retaining in-frame rearrangements with V and J assigned. Such tables are incomplete; in checked studies, under half of the missing clones stem from an unresolved V gene, and the remainder is unexplained. Clonal size and the V and J genes are those of that table, whereas D and trimming came from the DNA. This sample lists more than 45,000 clones; roughly 90% were detected once. The top ten clonotypes cover under 20% of the sample.

This entry belongs to a study of T cells in localized non-small cell lung cancer (dated by TCRdb to 2020 to 2021). With regard to the full study: The study examined T cell repertoires in 236 patients with early-stage NSCLC and compared tumors with uninvolved tumor-adjacent lungs. The cohort was made up of some 240 treatment-naive NSCLC patients whose localized lung tumors had been resected. The mean age of the NSCLC patients was about 64 years, with fewer than 150 men and around 100 women. General findings and caveats noted by the study authors: Longer overall survival was associated with higher blood T cell density, whereas shorter survival was associated with higher adjacent-lung clonality. Because the study design was exploratory, TCR variables were selected using unadjusted p-values without false-discovery rate correction. A median of around 57 of the top 100 tumor clones turned up in the paired uninvolved adjacent lung, and 25 to 30 of those clones also ranked among the top 100 of that same adjacent lung. Multi-region tumor sequencing was not performed, so intratumor heterogeneity could not be excluded. The highest T cell clonality was observed in uninvolved tumor-adjacent lung, where clonality exceeded that of tumor, suggesting that antigenic responses were more focused in uninvolved tumor-adjacent lung.

At diagnosis, tumor, uninvolved tumor-adjacent lung and peripheral blood were collected and then preserved as a mix of FFPE and fresh-frozen material. For TCR repertoire profiling, the blood samples were analyzed as peripheral blood mononuclear cells. CDR1 and CDR2 were assigned from the germline V gene (reference sequence) as SEHNR and FQNEAQ. The CDR3 spans 13 residues, from the cysteine through the phenylalanine. Only the CDR3 DNA is retained, 39 bases long and in frame from the first base. The junction shows trimming of 5 bases on V and 8 bases on J, plus 15 bases between the germline ends. The receptor's source is a male donor aged 60 or over with stage III squamous cell lung carcinoma. The V gene is TRBV7-9 and the J gene is TRBJ1-1, with the D gene too uncertain to name. The specimen comprised peripheral blood, sampled before any cancer treatment. The DNA sequence is given as TGTGCCAGCAGCCACACAGAGAGGAGCGAAGCTTTCTTT. Its protein reads: CASSHTERSEAFF.